This is a list of T cell receptor beta chains from one sample in a study of beta chain features in type 1 diabetes. Generated by immunoSEQ multiplex PCR, the TCRdb table keeps only in-frame clones and is missing some. In the table there are 12,000 to 15,000 clones, 55% to 70% of which are singletons. The material sequenced was stem cell memory CD4+ T cells from blood. All receptors come from a woman younger than 35 with type 1 diabetes. Each CDR3 is given with its conserved first and last residue. D genes are given only for firm matches.

v_gene: TRBV4-3; j_gene: TRBJ2-4; d_gene: TRBD1; CDR3aa: CASSQGTGLNIQYF
v_gene: TRBV15; j_gene: TRBJ2-5; d_gene: .; CDR3aa: CATSRDRETQYF
v_gene: TRBV4-3; j_gene: TRBJ2-2; d_gene: .; CDR3aa: CASSQDRVASPPGELFF
v_gene: TRBV6-1; j_gene: TRBJ2-5; d_gene: TRBD1; CDR3aa: CASSDTDRASETQYF
v_gene: TRBV7-9; j_gene: TRBJ2-3; d_gene: .; CDR3aa: CASSPRQGTDTQYF
v_gene: TRBV29-1; j_gene: TRBJ2-3; d_gene: .; CDR3aa: CSVFTVTDTQYF
v_gene: TRBV6-5; j_gene: TRBJ2-1; d_gene: .; CDR3aa: CASRLTHQGSNEQFF
v_gene: TRBV11-3; j_gene: TRBJ2-1; d_gene: TRBD2; CDR3aa: CASSLRGTSEGKGQFF
v_gene: TRBV6-1; j_gene: TRBJ2-3; d_gene: TRBD2; CDR3aa: CASSMGLAGTDTQYF
v_gene: TRBV7-9; j_gene: TRBJ1-1; d_gene: .; CDR3aa: CASSLGQGFTEAFF
v_gene: TRBV27; j_gene: TRBJ2-5; d_gene: .; CDR3aa: CASSPITGFGTQYF
v_gene: TRBV7-2; j_gene: TRBJ1-1; d_gene: .; CDR3aa: CASSHNTEAFF
v_gene: TRBV7-2; j_gene: TRBJ1-2; d_gene: TRBD1; CDR3aa: CASSSGQAASYGYTF
v_gene: TRBV29-1; j_gene: TRBJ2-7; d_gene: TRBD2; CDR3aa: CSVLYGLAGEYEQYF
v_gene: TRBV7-2; j_gene: TRBJ1-2; d_gene: .; CDR3aa: CASSNPAGYGYTF
v_gene: TRBV9; j_gene: TRBJ2-5; d_gene: .; CDR3aa: CASSVGPSPEETQYF
v_gene: TRBV29-1; j_gene: TRBJ2-1; d_gene: TRBD2; CDR3aa: CSVEGGDGGLDEQFF
v_gene: TRBV5-4; j_gene: TRBJ2-1; d_gene: TRBD2; CDR3aa: CASSLGLAGGPLNEQFF
v_gene: TRBV27; j_gene: TRBJ1-4; d_gene: .; CDR3aa: CASRSGVEKLFF
v_gene: TRBV25-1; j_gene: TRBJ1-1; d_gene: .; CDR3aa: CASSETGGNTEAFF
v_gene: TRBV29-1; j_gene: TRBJ2-1; d_gene: .; CDR3aa: CSVEWRLHNEQFF
v_gene: TRBV5-1; j_gene: TRBJ2-1; d_gene: .; CDR3aa: CASSPGGGNEQFF
v_gene: TRBV5-1; j_gene: TRBJ2-7; d_gene: TRBD2; CDR3aa: CASSLKPAGGEQYF
v_gene: TRBV6-5; j_gene: TRBJ2-1; d_gene: .; CDR3aa: CASSYTSYNEQFF
v_gene: TRBV6-5; j_gene: TRBJ1-4; d_gene: .; CDR3aa: CASSYSSGTFNEKLFF
v_gene: TRBV28; j_gene: TRBJ1-2; d_gene: TRBD1; CDR3aa: CASSSGQNILNGYGYTF
v_gene: TRBV28; j_gene: TRBJ1-3; d_gene: .; CDR3aa: CASTAPGTGNTIYF
v_gene: TRBV12-5; j_gene: TRBJ1-1; d_gene: .; CDR3aa: CASGAGLNNWRAEAFF
v_gene: TRBV6-5; j_gene: TRBJ2-1; d_gene: .; CDR3aa: CASRGRGWVVEQFF
v_gene: TRBV4-3; j_gene: TRBJ1-1; d_gene: TRBD1; CDR3aa: CASSRETGVGTEAFF
v_gene: TRBV19; j_gene: TRBJ1-2; d_gene: TRBD1; CDR3aa: CASRPNRGVDYGYTF
v_gene: TRBV29-1; j_gene: TRBJ2-1; d_gene: .; CDR3aa: CSWLQHGMGYNEQFF
v_gene: TRBV29-1; j_gene: TRBJ1-2; d_gene: .; CDR3aa: CSVEDQDRLNYGYTF
v_gene: TRBV11-1; j_gene: TRBJ1-3; d_gene: .; CDR3aa: CASSLWRDSFSGNTIYF
v_gene: TRBV6-5; j_gene: TRBJ2-7; d_gene: TRBD2; CDR3aa: CASRRSGVSGQYF